A selection of T cell receptor beta chains follows, all from one sample in a study of breast tumors, draining lymph nodes, adjacent tissues. TCRdb re-derived calls from the multiplex PCR reads in MiXCR, one entry per CDR3 protein. This sample has a few hundred thousand distinct CDR3 sequences; less than 45% occur once, and the top ten carry 3% to 4.5%. What was sequenced was axillary lymph node tissue. The receptors were gathered from a female donor with breast cancer. Some clones in this sample may be carry-over from other donors' samples. Each CDR3 is given with its conserved first and last residue. D genes are given only for firm matches. Clone size is not always given. Where it is, it says once, few, many or a class for expanded clones.

j_call clone_size d_call v_call cdr3_aa cdr3_nt
TRBJ2-7 many TRBD1 TRBV3-1 CASSRLTGGVPYF TGTGCCAGCAGCCGGCTGACAGGGGGGGTGCCGTACTTC
TRBJ2-7 few . TRBV6-1 CASSPGDGRAYEQYF TGTGCCAGCAGTCCTGGGGACGGACGAGCCTACGAGCAGTACTTC
TRBJ1-2 many TRBD1 TRBV6-2/TRBV6-3 CASSPRYQDRAQYYGYTF TGTGCCAGCAGTCCCCGATATCAAGACAGGGCCCAATACTATGGCTACACCTTC
TRBJ2-2 many TRBD2 TRBV7-6 CASSARTSANTGELFF TGTGCCAGCAGCGCAAGGACTAGCGCAAACACCGGGGAGCTGTTTTTT
TRBJ2-7 few . TRBV6-5 CASSHSLSGPYEQYF TGTGCCAGCAGTCACTCGCTTTCCGGGCCCTACGAGCAGTACTTC
TRBJ2-5 . TRBD1 TRBV5-1 CASSLRKRTGIQETQYF TGCGCCAGCAGCTTGCGAAAAAGGACAGGGATACAAGAGACCCAGTACTTC
TRBJ2-5 many TRBD2 TRBV18 CASSPGTGGGQETQYF TGTGCCAGCTCACCGGGCACGGGCGGGGGTCAAGAGACCCAGTACTTC
TRBJ2-1 . . TRBV29-1 CSDWSAGDYEQFF TGCAGCGATTGGTCTGCAGGTGACTATGAGCAGTTCTTC
TRBJ2-5 many . TRBV5-1 CASSLVPDETQYF TGCGCCAGCAGCTTGGTACCAGACGAGACCCAGTACTTC
TRBJ2-7 many . TRBV5-1 CASSLRGGFGSVEQYF TGCGCCAGCAGCTTAAGGGGAGGTTTCGGGAGCGTCGAGCAGTACTTC
TRBJ2-1 . . TRBV20-1 CSARPFNEQFF TGCAGTGCTAGGCCCTTCAATGAGCAGTTCTTC
TRBJ1-2 . TRBD1 TRBV11-3 CASSLEGRGAYYGYTF TGTGCCAGCAGCTTAGAAGGCAGGGGGGCTTACTATGGCTACACCTTC
TRBJ2-1 many TRBD2 TRBV5-1 CASSQGLAGIRNSSYNEQFF TGCGCCAGCAGCCAGGGACTAGCGGGGATTCGAAATAGCTCCTACAATGAGCAGTTCTTC
TRBJ2-5 many . TRBV19 CASSIVGIGGRETQYF TGTGCCAGTAGTATAGTGGGGATAGGTGGTCGAGAGACCCAGTACTTC
TRBJ2-4 few . TRBV4-1 CASSHEGSAQNIQYF TGCGCCAGCAGCCACGAAGGGTCCGCGCAAAACATTCAGTACTTC
TRBJ2-2 . TRBD2 TRBV12-3/TRBV12-4 CASHTGREGNTGELFF TGTGCCAGCCATACGGGTCGGGAGGGGAACACCGGGGAGCTGTTTTTT
TRBJ1-3 many . TRBV5-5 CASSLVGLSGNTIYF TGTGCCAGCAGCTTGGTTGGGCTCTCTGGAAACACCATATATTTT
TRBJ1-4 many . TRBV29-1 CSVEWAGGEKLFF TGCAGCGTTGAGTGGGCCGGAGGGGAAAAACTGTTTTTT
TRBJ1-6 many . TRBV19 CASSRTGTPLHF TGTGCCAGTAGTCGAACAGGTACACCCCTCCACTTT
TRBJ2-3 . . TRBV20-1 CSASAGADTQYF TGCAGTGCTAGCGCAGGGGCGGATACGCAGTATTTT
TRBJ1-2 . TRBD1 TRBV10-3 CATGQGDNYGYTF TGTGCCACTGGACAGGGAGATAACTATGGCTACACCTTC
TRBJ2-7 many . TRBV20-1 CSAREWRSYEQYF TGCAGTGCTAGAGAATGGAGGTCCTACGAGCAGTACTTC
TRBJ2-5 few . TRBV6-5 CASKRVQETQYF TGTGCCAGCAAGCGGGTACAAGAGACCCAGTACTTC
TRBJ2-5 many TRBD2 TRBV5-1 CASSPAGEETQYF TGCGCCAGCAGCCCCGCGGGGGAAGAGACCCAGTACTTC
TRBJ2-3 many . TRBV5-1 CASSLDGTSTDTQYF TGCGCCAGCAGCTTGGACGGGACCTCCACAGATACGCAGTATTTT
TRBJ2-1 . TRBD1 TRBV7-3 CASRGTGGPEQFF TGTGCCAGCAGGGGGACAGGAGGCCCTGAGCAGTTCTTC
TRBJ1-2 . . TRBV24-1 CATSDSNGVYGYTF TGTGCCACCAGTGATAGCAACGGCGTCTATGGCTACACCTTC
TRBJ1-2 many . TRBV7-9 CASSLAEGRGYTF TGTGCCAGCAGCTTAGCTGAGGGGCGTGGCTACACCTTC
TRBJ1-4 many . TRBV6-1 CASSEAIYPRRNEKLFF TGTGCCAGCAGTGAAGCAATTTATCCGAGACGGAATGAAAAACTGTTTTTT
TRBJ2-7 . . TRBV27 CASSLSARSYEQYF TGTGCCAGCAGTTTATCGGCCAGATCCTACGAGCAGTACTTC
TRBJ1-3 many . TRBV2 CASSSQGGNTIYF TGTGCCAGCAGTTCGCAGGGTGGAAACACCATATATTTT
TRBJ1-2 . TRBD1 TRBV9 CASSPIPDRGNHGYTF TGTGCCAGCAGCCCAATCCCGGACAGGGGCAATCACGGCTACACCTTC
TRBJ2-7 few . TRBV28 CASSGGKVRYEQYF TGTGCCAGCAGTGGGGGTAAGGTACGCTACGAGCAGTACTTC
TRBJ2-7 many TRBD2 TRBV7-8 CASSMPRGFSYEQYF TGTGCCAGCAGCATGCCGCGGGGGTTTTCCTACGAGCAGTACTTC
TRBJ1-5 many . TRBV7-8 CASSLGAEPYSNQPQHF TGTGCCAGCAGCTTAGGTGCAGAGCCTTATAGCAATCAGCCCCAGCATTTT
TRBJ2-5 . . TRBV6-2/TRBV6-3 CASSFIAETQYF TGTGCCAGCAGTTTTATTGCGGAGACCCAGTACTTC
TRBJ1-2 many . TRBV14 CASSQKYNYGYTF TGTGCCAGCAGCCAAAAATATAACTATGGCTACACCTTC
TRBJ2-7 few TRBD2 TRBV6-6 CASSPAGGSYEQYF TGTGCCAGCAGCCCTGCGGGAGGGTCCTACGAGCAGTACTTC
TRBJ2-1 few TRBD2 TRBV11-2 CASSLVDSGIGNEQFF TGTGCCAGCAGCTTAGTTGATAGCGGGATAGGCAATGAGCAGTTCTTC
TRBJ2-1 many . TRBV20-1 CSASERGSRNEQFF TGCAGTGCTAGTGAGAGGGGGTCCCGCAATGAGCAGTTCTTC
TRBJ1-5 many . TRBV12-3/TRBV12-4 CASTLAGSNQPQHF TGTGCCAGCACCTTGGCAGGAAGCAATCAGCCCCAGCATTTT
TRBJ2-7 . . TRBV27 CASRRPGTTYEQYF TGTGCCAGCAGGAGGCCGGGTACAACCTACGAGCAGTACTTC
TRBJ2-3 . . TRBV5-1 CASSLRQGGSTDTQYF TGCGCCAGCAGCTTGAGGCAGGGAGGCTCCACAGATACGCAGTATTTT
TRBJ2-3 . TRBD2 TRBV5-4 CASSGGLAGEYF TGTGCCAGCAGCGGGGGCCTAGCGGGGGAGTATTTT
TRBJ2-1 many TRBD2 TRBV24-1 CATNDPGLAGSYNEQFF TGTGCCACCAATGACCCGGGACTAGCGGGTTCCTACAATGAGCAGTTCTTC
TRBJ1-4 many . TRBV6-5 CASSDSSNPKLFF TGTGCCAGCAGCGACAGCTCGAACCCAAAACTGTTTTTT
TRBJ1-1 . . TRBV5-1 CASSFENTEAFF TGCGCCAGCAGTTTCGAGAACACTGAAGCTTTCTTT
TRBJ1-4 . . TRBV24-1 CATSDLLPGIGGEKLFF TGTGCCACCAGTGATTTGCTGCCGGGAATCGGGGGTGAAAAACTGTTTTTT
TRBJ1-4 many . TRBV6-5 CASSQGRDEKLFF TGTGCCAGCAGCCAGGGAAGAGACGAAAAACTGTTTTTT
TRBJ1-4 . . TRBV12-5 CASGYRDGNEKLFF TGTGCTAGTGGTTACAGGGACGGTAATGAAAAACTGTTTTTT
TRBJ2-2 many . TRBV7-8 CASSLVTGARPNTGELFF TGTGCCAGCAGCTTAGTTACAGGAGCCCGCCCGAACACCGGGGAGCTGTTTTTT
TRBJ2-1 . TRBD2 TRBV2 CASKPLTGTSGRGNEQFF TGTGCCAGCAAGCCCTTAACCGGGACTAGCGGGAGGGGGAATGAGCAGTTCTTC
TRBJ1-2 many . TRBV4-3 CASSQDRTASYGYTF TGCGCCAGCAGCCAAGATCGAACAGCTAGTTATGGCTACACCTTC
TRBJ1-1 . TRBD1 TRBV20-1 CSARADRGEAFF TGCAGTGCTAGAGCGGACAGGGGGGAAGCTTTCTTT
TRBJ1-3 . TRBD1 TRBV19 CASSIRQGVNTIYF TGTGCCAGTAGTATCCGACAGGGGGTAAACACCATATATTTT
TRBJ1-3 . . TRBV6-5 CASSREFTSGNTIYF TGTGCCAGCAGTCGGGAGTTCACCTCTGGAAACACCATATATTTT
TRBJ2-7 many TRBD1 TRBV20-1 CSASSGTGVKEQYF TGCAGTGCGAGCTCCGGGACAGGGGTCAAGGAGCAGTACTTC